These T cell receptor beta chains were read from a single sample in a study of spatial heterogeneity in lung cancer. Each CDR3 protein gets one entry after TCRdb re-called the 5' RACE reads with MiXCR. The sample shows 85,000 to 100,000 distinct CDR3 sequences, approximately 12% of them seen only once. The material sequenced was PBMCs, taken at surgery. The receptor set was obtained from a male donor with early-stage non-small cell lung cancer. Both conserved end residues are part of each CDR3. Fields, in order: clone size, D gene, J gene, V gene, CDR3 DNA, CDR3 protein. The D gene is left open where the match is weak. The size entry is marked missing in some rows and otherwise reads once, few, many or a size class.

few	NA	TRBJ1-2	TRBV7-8	TGTGCCAGCAGCTTAGTACGGGGCCCAGGTGGCTACACCTTC	CASSLVRGPGGYTF
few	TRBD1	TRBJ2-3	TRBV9	TGTGCCAGCAGCTCCCCCCGGGACAGGGAACGAGATACGCAGTATTTT	CASSSPRDRERDTQYF
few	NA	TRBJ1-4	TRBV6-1	TGTGCCAGCAGTGAACTCGGAGTCCCAACAGGAAGAACTAATGAAAAACTGTTTTTT	CASSELGVPTGRTNEKLFF
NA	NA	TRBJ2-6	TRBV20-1	TGCAGTGCTAGTGGAGGGGCCGGGGCCTCTGGGGCCAACGTCCTGACTTTC	CSASGGAGASGANVLTF
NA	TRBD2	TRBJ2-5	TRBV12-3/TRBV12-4	TGTGCCAGCAGTTTCGGTAGACTAGCGGGGGGCAGGGAGACCCAGTACTTC	CASSFGRLAGGRETQYF
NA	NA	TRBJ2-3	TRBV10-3	TGTGCCATCAGTGAGTTGCAGGGCGAGGATACGCAGTATTTT	CAISELQGEDTQYF
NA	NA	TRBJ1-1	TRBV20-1	TGCAGTGCTAGAGGGCAGCTGGGGGCCAACACTGAAGCTTTCTTT	CSARGQLGANTEAFF
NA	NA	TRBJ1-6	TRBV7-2	TGTGCCAGCAGCTTAGGGGGCTCACCCCTCCACTTT	CASSLGGSPLHF
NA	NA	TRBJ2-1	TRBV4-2	TGTGCCAGCAGCCAAGATTTATACGGGATTTACAATGAGCAGTTCTTC	CASSQDLYGIYNEQFF
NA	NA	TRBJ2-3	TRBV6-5	TGTGCCAGCAGTTACGACTGGCGCACAGATACGCAGTATTTT	CASSYDWRTDTQYF
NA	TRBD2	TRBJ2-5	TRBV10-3	TGTGCCATCAGCCAAGGTACACTAGCGGGAGGATCGGAGACCCAGTACTTC	CAISQGTLAGGSETQYF
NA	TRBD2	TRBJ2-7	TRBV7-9	TGTGCCAGCAGCTTAGACCTAGCGGGAGGAACGGAGCAGTACTTC	CASSLDLAGGTEQYF
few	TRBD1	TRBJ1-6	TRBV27	TGTGCCAGCAGTTCTCGACAGGGAGGATCACCCCTCCACTTT	CASSSRQGGSPLHF
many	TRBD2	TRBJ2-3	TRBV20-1	TGCAGTGCCCTAGAGCGGGGGGGGTTCACAGATACGCAGTATTTT	CSALERGGFTDTQYF